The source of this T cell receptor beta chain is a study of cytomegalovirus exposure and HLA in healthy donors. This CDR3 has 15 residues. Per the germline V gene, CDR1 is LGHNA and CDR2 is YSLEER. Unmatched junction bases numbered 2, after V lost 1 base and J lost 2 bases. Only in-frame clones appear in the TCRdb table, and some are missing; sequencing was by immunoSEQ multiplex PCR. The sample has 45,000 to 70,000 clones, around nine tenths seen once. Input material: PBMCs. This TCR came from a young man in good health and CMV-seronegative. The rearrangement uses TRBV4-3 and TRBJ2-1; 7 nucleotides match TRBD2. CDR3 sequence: CASSQASGTYNEQFF. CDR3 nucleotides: TGCGCCAGCAGCCAAGCCAGCGGGACCTACAATGAGCAGTTCTTC.